Presented here are 2 T cell receptor beta chains from one specimen sequenced in a study of blood T cell repertoires in COVID-19 (dated by TCRdb to the early 2020s). The library relied on the immunoSEQ multiplex PCR assay. Sourced from immuneACCESS, this table was stored by TCRdb with only in-frame sequences that have V and J called. A share of the clones is absent; for the studies checked, an unresolved V gene accounts for under half, and the remainder has no known explanation. Recorded for this sample are roughly 300,000 clones; 65% to 90% of them occurred a single time. The ten largest clonotypes hold about 10% of the sample. The material sequenced was PBMCs or T cells enriched from blood (not recorded which). The receptors stem from a woman aged 18-30 years who had recovered from COVID-19.

The CDR3 DNA reads TGTGCCAGCAGCTTGGATTCGGAGTTCTATGGCTACACCTTC. This gives the protein CASSLDSEFYGYTF. The chain joins TRBV5-4 to TRBJ1-2; D is unresolved. This CDR3 is 14 amino acids long. CDR1 SGHNT and CDR2 YYREEE come from the germline V gene (reference sequence). The ends were cut back, 0 bases at V and 4 bases at J, with 10 bases in the middle.

The V and J genes are TRBV3-1 (or the pseudogene TRBV3-2) and TRBJ2-2; D ambiguous. V was trimmed by 4 bases and J by 4 bases, leaving 7 bases between them. Germline V gene sequence: CDR1 LGHDT, CDR2 YNNKEL (reference sequence). The CDR3 extends over 13 amino acids. The CDR3 loop reads CASSPSVTGELFF. The CDR3 DNA reads as TGTGCCAGCAGCCCCTCAGTCACCGGGGAGCTGTTTTTT.